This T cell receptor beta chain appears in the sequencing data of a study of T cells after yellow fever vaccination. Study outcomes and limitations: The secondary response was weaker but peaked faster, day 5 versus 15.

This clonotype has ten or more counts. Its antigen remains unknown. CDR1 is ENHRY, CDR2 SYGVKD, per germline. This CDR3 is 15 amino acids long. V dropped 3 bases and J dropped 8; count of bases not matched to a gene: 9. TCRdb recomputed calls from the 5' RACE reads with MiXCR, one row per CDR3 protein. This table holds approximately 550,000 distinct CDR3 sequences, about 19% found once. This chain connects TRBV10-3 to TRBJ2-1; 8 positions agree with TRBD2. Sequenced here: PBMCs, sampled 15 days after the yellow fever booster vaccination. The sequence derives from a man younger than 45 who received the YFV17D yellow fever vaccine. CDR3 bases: TGTGCCATCAGTGAACACGGGACTAGTCTTTATGAGCAGTTCTTC. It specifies CAISEHGTSLYEQFF.